The rows below give T cell receptor beta chains drawn from one sample of a study of human T cells and chemical hapten exposure. Using its own MiXCR run on the RACE reads, TCRdb lists one record per CDR3 protein. The table includes 300,000 to 450,000 distinct CDR3 sequences, about 4.4% detected once. The input for sequencing was whole blood, taken in connection with sensitization to the hapten diphenylcyclopropenone (DPC). The source is a woman aged 50 to 60 with alopecia areata. Some clones in this sample may be carry-over from other donors' samples. CDR3s include the opening cysteine and the closing phenylalanine or tryptophan. The D gene is left open where the match is weak. Clone size appears in some rows only: once, few, many, or a class for an expanded clone.

cdr3_length,j_call,clone_size,d_call,v_call,cdr3_nt,cdr3_aa
16,TRBJ1-5,few,-,TRBV3-1,TGTGCCAGCAGCCAAGGAGTGTCCCCGGCGGGCCAGCCCCAGCATTTT,CASSQGVSPAGQPQHF
14,TRBJ2-5,many,TRBD1,TRBV29-1,TGCAGCGCGGGACAGTACGTGGGGCAAGAGACCCAGTACTTC,CSAGQYVGQETQYF
15,TRBJ2-3,many,TRBD2,TRBV7-2,TGTGCCAGCAGTCTCGTCCCAGCGGGAGCAGATACGCAGTATTTT,CASSLVPAGADTQYF
16,TRBJ2-3,many,TRBD2,TRBV2,TGTGCCAGCAGTGTTTTAGCGGGGGGGCATGCAGATACGCAGTATTTT,CASSVLAGGHADTQYF
16,TRBJ2-1,-,TRBD2,TRBV7-2,TGTGCCAGCAGCTTTAGACTAGCGGGAGTGCGAAATGAGCAGTTCTTC,CASSFRLAGVRNEQFF
14,TRBJ1-2,few,-,TRBV20-1,TGCAGTGCCAGCCCCGTCGGCCCCGCGGGGGGCTACACCTTC,CSASPVGPAGGYTF
14,TRBJ1-1,many,-,TRBV6-5,TGTGCCAGCAGCGAGACGTTCGGGGGCACTGAAGCTTTCTTT,CASSETFGGTEAFF
16,TRBJ2-3,many,TRBD2,TRBV28,TGTGCCAGCAGTTTATTGGCGGGAGGGATGGCAGATACGCAGTATTTT,CASSLLAGGMADTQYF
15,TRBJ2-1,many,-,TRBV29-1,TGCAGCGCATCTATCGGACAGCCACCCTACAATGAGCAGTTCTTC,CSASIGQPPYNEQFF
15,TRBJ2-3,many,TRBD2,TRBV14,TGTGCCAGCAGCCAAGATCGGCTAGCGGGAGATACGCAGTATTTT,CASSQDRLAGDTQYF
15,TRBJ2-3,-,-,TRBV12-3/TRBV12-4,TGTGCCAGCAGTTTAGATATCAGTCCCACAGATACGCAGTATTTT,CASSLDISPTDTQYF
14,TRBJ1-1,few,TRBD1,TRBV15,TGTGCCACCAGCAGAGATCAGGGGGGCCTCGAAGCTTTCTTT,CATSRDQGGLEAFF
17,TRBJ2-6,many,TRBD2,TRBV28,TGTGCCAGCAGTTTTTACGGGAGGGGCCTTGGGGCCAACGTCCTGACTTTC,CASSFYGRGLGANVLTF
15,TRBJ1-5,many,-,TRBV7-2,TGTGCCAGCACCCTAGGCCCGGATAGCAATCAGCCCCAGCATTTT,CASTLGPDSNQPQHF
12,TRBJ1-1,few,-,TRBV20-1,TGCAGTGCTACTTACGGAGACACTGAAGCTTTCTTT,CSATYGDTEAFF
13,TRBJ1-2,-,TRBD1,TRBV28,TGTGCCAGCAGTAAGGACAGGAGTTATGGCTACACCTTC,CASSKDRSYGYTF
16,TRBJ1-2,many,TRBD1,TRBV6-2/TRBV6-3,TGTGCCAGCAGAAACATCCGGACAGGGAGGCACTATGGCTACACCTTC,CASRNIRTGRHYGYTF
17,TRBJ2-5,many,-,TRBV5-1,TGCGCCAGCAGCCAACCCCTCCGGGTCTCTCGGGGCGAGACCCAGTACTTC,CASSQPLRVSRGETQYF
14,TRBJ1-6,-,-,TRBV12-3/TRBV12-4,TGTGCCAGCAGTACCCAAGGGACAAATTCACCCCTCCACTTT,CASSTQGTNSPLHF
15,TRBJ2-7,many,-,TRBV3-1,TGTGCCAGCAGCCATCCCCGACGGGGTTCCTACGAGCAGTACTTC,CASSHPRRGSYEQYF
15,TRBJ2-7,-,TRBD2,TRBV28,TGTGCCAGCACCCCACGCCAGCGGGAGGGCCGAGAGCAGTACTTC,CASTPRQREGREQYF
15,TRBJ2-5,many,TRBD1,TRBV15,TGTGCCACCAGCAGCCCACCGGGACAGGGTGAGACCCAGTACTTC,CATSSPPGQGETQYF
11,TRBJ2-3,many,-,TRBV12-3/TRBV12-4,TGTGCCAGCAGTTTTGGAGATGAGCAGTATTTT,CASSFGDEQYF